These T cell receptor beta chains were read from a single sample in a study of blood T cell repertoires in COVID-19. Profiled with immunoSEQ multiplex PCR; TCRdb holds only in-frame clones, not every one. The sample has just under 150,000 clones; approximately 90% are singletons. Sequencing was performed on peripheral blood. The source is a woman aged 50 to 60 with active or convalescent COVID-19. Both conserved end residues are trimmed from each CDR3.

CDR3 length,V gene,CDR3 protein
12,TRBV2,ASSFNREIEKLF
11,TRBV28,ASSRPPNYGYT
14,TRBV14,ASSQPGQGSYNEQF
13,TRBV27,ASSSGGRGTGELF
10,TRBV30,AWAGGLAEAF
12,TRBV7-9,ASTPGGYNEKLF
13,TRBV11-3,ASSLDGGGTDTQY
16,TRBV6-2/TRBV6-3,ASSYLGQGRSLNTEAF
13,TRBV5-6,ASSLGAGGSTEAF
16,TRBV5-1,ASSFDPSGFGGDSPLH
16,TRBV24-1,ATSDPRQGAIGNQPQH
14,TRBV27,ASSPIHAESLVEQY
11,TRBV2,ASQNAQGWGYT
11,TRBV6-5,ASNIIRGTEAF
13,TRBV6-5,ASRTLGTGNTEAF